The 23 T cell receptor beta chains listed next were all sequenced from one sample in a study of identical twins. TCRdb reprocessed the 5' RACE reads via MiXCR and lists one record per CDR3 protein. The sample contains some 630,000 distinct CDR3 sequences, around 7.5% of which appear only once. Separately, the same data were catalogued under a study of yellow fever vaccine responses in identical twins.

The source material was PBMCs. The receptors shown here come from a woman in her late teens or twenties in good health.

The V call is TRBV3-1, the J call TRBJ1-6, with D possibly being TRBD1 (6 bases). The CDR3 runs to 14 residues. V was shortened by 4 bases and J by 9 bases, with 13 bases between the two germline ends. Germline values: CDR1 LGHDT, CDR2 YNNKEL (reference sequence). CDR3 region: CASSPGEGGSPLHF. CDR3 bases: TGTGCCAGCAGCCCCGGAGAGGGGGGTTCACCCCTCCACTTT.

V is TRBV5-1 and J is TRBJ2-7; D is uncertain. Germline-derived CDR1 and CDR2 are SGHRS and YFSETQ. Trimming stripped 5 bases from V and 3 bases from J, with 9 bases between. The CDR3 length is 12 residues. The DNA of the CDR3 is TGCGCCAGCAGTAAGTCCGTCTACGAGCAGTACTTC. It yields the protein CASSKSVYEQYF. The whole variable domain, remainder taken from reference TRBV5-1 and TRBJ2-7, is KAGVTQTPRYLIKTRGQQVTLSCSPISGHRSVSWYQQTPGQGLQFLFEYFSETQRNKGNFPGRFSGRQFSNSRSEMNVSTLELGDSALYLCASSKSVYEQYFGPGTRLTVT.

This clonotype was observed at least ten times. CDR3 protein: CASSQGDKVDTQYF. The CDR3 DNA follows: TGTGCCAGCAGTCAGGGGGATAAAGTAGATACGCAGTATTTT. The rearrangement joins TRBV25-1 to TRBJ2-3, with 7 bases lining up with TRBD1. Per the germline V gene, CDR1 is MGHDK and CDR2 is SYGVNS. There are 14 residues in the CDR3. The trim removed 5 bases at V and 5 bases at J, leaving 7 bases unmatched.

This clonotype appeared many times. The chain joins TRBV5-5 to TRBJ2-5; D may be TRBD1 (7 bases). The germline CDR1 and CDR2 sequences are SGHKS and YYEKEE (reference sequence). The V and J ends lost 4 bases and 7 bases respectively, with 14 bases between them. This CDR3 contains 13 residues. CDR3 nucleotides: TGTGCCAGCAGCGAGGACAGGAGGGGGACCCAGTACTTC. It yields the protein CASSEDRRGTQYF.

This clonotype was counted between two and nine times. The chain links TRBV12-3 or TRBV12-4 to TRBJ1-2; D remains ambiguous. V was pared by 7 bases and J by 8 bases, with 11 bases between. The CDR3 covers 11 residues. The CDR3 is CASTAGSGYTF. The CDR3, as DNA: TGTGCCAGCACGGCGGGTTCCGGCTACACCTTC.

V usage is TRBV2 and J usage is TRBJ2-2; 8 bases fit TRBD2. Looked up from germline, CDR1 is SNHLY and CDR2 is FYNNEI. This CDR3 region has 18 residues. The CDR3 nucleotides read TGTACCTGCAGTTTAGGGGAGCGGGGGACCCCGAACACCGGGGAGCTGTTTTTT. It codes for CTCSLGERGTPNTGELFF.

Details on this clonotype: A much larger clone differs by one base, so this may be a read error. The CDR3 carries no conserved terminal phenylalanine or tryptophan, so it likely arises from a read error. The chain combines TRBV7-8 with TRBJ1-6; D call uncertain. Trimming removed 5 bases from V and 8 bases from J, with 16 bases in between. The germline CDR1 and CDR2 sequences are SGHVS and FQNEAQ. CDR3 size: 15 residues. The CDR3 DNA reads TGTGCCAGCAGCCTATTCCAAGCGGCGGATTCACCCCTCCACCTT. It encodes CASSLFQAADSPLHL.

In this sample, this clonotype turned up many times. This sequence joins TRBV5-1 and TRBJ2-1; a weak D match, TRBD1 (5 bases). Trimming cost V 4 bases and J 1 base, with 18 bases left between them. CDR1 SGHRS and CDR2 YFSETQ come from the germline V gene. The CDR3 runs 17 residues. As DNA, the CDR3 is TGCGCCAGCAGCCTCACCCCAGGACATAGGTCCTACAATGAGCAGTTCTTC. This gives the protein CASSLTPGHRSYNEQFF.

In this sample, this clonotype turned up a few times. The chain is built from TRBV5-1 and TRBJ2-7; D is perhaps TRBD1 or TRBD2 (5 bases each). There are 14 residues in the CDR3. V lost 2 bases to trimming and J lost 3 bases, with 12 bases between them. CDR1 is SGHRS and CDR2 is YFSETQ in the germline V gene. CDR3 in amino acids: CASSLRRDDYEQYF. DNA of the CDR3: TGCGCCAGCAGCTTACGCCGGGACGACTACGAGCAGTACTTC.

The rearrangement links TRBV28 to TRBJ2-1; possible D gene TRBD2, 6 bases. V lost 3 bases to trimming and J lost 5 bases, with 17 bases between them. This CDR3 comprises 16 residues. Germline assignment: CDR1 MDHEN and CDR2 SYDVKM. CDR3 in amino acids: CASSFAYQRVDNEQFF. CDR3 bases: TGTGCCAGCAGTTTTGCGTACCAGCGGGTAGACAATGAGCAGTTCTTC.

This clonotype was observed many times. The J gene is TRBJ1-3, the V gene TRBV7-9, with 8 bases identical to TRBD1. Trimming removed 1 base from V and 2 bases from J; junction bases left unmatched: 1. CDR1 is SEHNR, CDR2 FQNEAQ, per germline (reference sequence). There are 15 residues in the CDR3. The CDR3: CASSLEDRAGNTIYF. DNA for the CDR3: TGTGCCAGCAGCTTAGAGGACAGGGCTGGAAACACCATATATTTT. The full variable domain, in which reference TRBV7-9 and TRBJ1-3 provide the parts outside the CDR3, is DTGVSQNPRHKITKRGQNVTFRCDPISEHNRLYWYRQTLGQGPEFLTYFQNEAQLEKSRLLSDRFSAERPKGSFSTLEIQRTEQGDSAMYLCASSLEDRAGNTIYFGEGSWLTVV.

This clonotype has only a few counts. The CDR3 nucleotides are TGTGCCACCAGCAGGGACAGGAGCAATTCACCCCTCCACTTT. Its protein is CATSRDRSNSPLHF. The chain is built from TRBV15 and TRBJ1-6; 7 bases align to TRBD1. Germline loops: CDR1 LNHNV, CDR2 YYDKDF (reference sequence). V was pared by 3 bases and J by 7 bases, with 3 bases of the junction left unmatched. The CDR3 is 14 amino acids.

This clonotype turned up a few times. The V and J genes are TRBV7-2 and TRBJ1-1; D gene ambiguous. CDR3 size: 14 residues. CDR1 and CDR2 (germline): SGHTA, FQGNSA. V was trimmed by 6 bases and J by 3 bases, leaving 14 bases between them. Here the CDR3 DNA reads TGTGCCAGCAGGATGTGGGAGGTTGACACTGAAGCTTTCTTT. Residues: CASRMWEVDTEAFF.

This clonotype has a count of ten or more. V usage is TRBV24-1 and J usage is TRBJ1-2, with TRBD1 matching 12 bases. The germline V gene encodes CDR1 KGHDR and CDR2 SFDVKD. Trimming took 2 bases from V and 4 from J; bases not matched to a gene: 7. This CDR3 spans 17 amino acids. Written as DNA, the CDR3 is TGTGCCACCAGTGATTCACCGGGACAGGGGGCAACCTATGGCTACACCTTC. Residues: CATSDSPGQGATYGYTF.

The table lists this clonotype with a few counts. This rearrangement joins TRBV20-1 to TRBJ2-7, with D possibly TRBD2 on 5 matching bases. The V end was cut by 4 bases, the J end by 8 bases, with 21 bases between. This CDR3 is 14 amino acids long. Per germline, CDR1 DFQATT and CDR2 SNEGSKA (reference sequence). CDR3 nucleotides: TGCAGTGCTACACCCCTAACGGGGAAGGGAAAGCAGTACTTC. Protein sequence: CSATPLTGKGKQYF.

This clonotype was found a few times. The chain couples TRBV27 to TRBJ2-5; D is possibly TRBD1 (6 bases). The CDR3 has 14 amino acids. The V gene's germline CDR1 is MNHEY and CDR2 SMNVEV (reference sequence). V was pared by 2 bases and J by 5 bases, with 12 bases between. CDR3 residues: CASSLRQGWETQYF. CDR3 DNA sequence: TGTGCCAGCAGTTTAAGGCAGGGGTGGGAGACCCAGTACTTC.

This clonotype was seen only a few times. The J gene is TRBJ2-3, the V gene TRBV10-3; 12 nucleotides align to TRBD2. Trimming at V came to 9 bases and at J to 1 base, leaving 5 bases not matched to a gene. CDR1 and CDR2 (germline): ENHRY, SYGVKD. The CDR3 has 15 amino acids. CDR3 in DNA: TGTGCCATAATGACTAGCGGGGGACGCACAGATACGCAGTATTTT. Translating it yields CAIMTSGGRTDTQYF.

This clonotype showed up just a few times. The chain is built from TRBV6-6 and TRBJ2-1, with D uncertain. Germline CDR1 MNHNY, CDR2 SVGAGI (reference sequence). V lost 6 bases and J 6 bases, leaving 9 bases between the germline ends. This CDR3 spans 12 amino acids. CDR3 protein: CASRRTPNEQFF. The CDR3 DNA reads TGTGCCAGCAGGAGAACCCCCAATGAGCAGTTCTTC.

At least ten counts were recorded for this clonotype. The chain combines TRBV5-6 with TRBJ1-4; D is unclear. Germline V lookup: CDR1 SGHDT, CDR2 YYEEEE. V lost 2 bases and J lost 5, with 7 bases in between. The CDR3 runs to 13 residues. CDR3 sequence reads: CASSFARNEKLFF. For the CDR3, the DNA is TGTGCCAGCAGCTTCGCTAGAAATGAAAAACTGTTTTTT. Filled out from reference TRBV5-6 and TRBJ1-4, the complete variable domain reads DAGVTQSPTHLIKTRGQQVTLRCSPKSGHDTVSWYQQALGQGPQFIFQYYEEEERQRGNFPDRFSGHQFPNYSSELNVNALLLGDSALYLCASSFARNEKLFFGSGTQLSVL.

This clonotype was recorded a few times. The rearrangement uses TRBV7-9 and TRBJ1-6; perhaps TRBD1 as D (6 bases). This CDR3 comprises 15 residues. CDR1 is SEHNR, CDR2 FQNEAQ, per germline (reference sequence). The germline V and J ends were trimmed by 8 bases and 3 bases, with 14 bases remaining between them. The CDR3 spells CASGGGVFYNSPLHF. The CDR3 nucleotides read TGTGCCAGCGGCGGGGGCGTTTTCTATAATTCACCCCTCCACTTT. Filled out from reference TRBV7-9 and TRBJ1-6, the complete variable domain reads DTGVSQNPRHKITKRGQNVTFRCDPISEHNRLYWYRQTLGQGPEFLTYFQNEAQLEKSRLLSDRFSAERPKGSFSTLEIQRTEQGDSAMYLCASGGGVFYNSPLHFGNGTRLTVT.

This clonotype showed up many times. The CDR3 region has the DNA TGCAGCGTGGGGACAGGGGACGGGGCCAACGTCCTGACTTTC. Residues: CSVGTGDGANVLTF. The chain links TRBV29-1 to TRBJ2-6; TRBD1 matches at 10 bases. Per germline, CDR1 SQVTM and CDR2 ANQGSEA. This CDR3 spans 14 amino acids. Unmatched junction bases numbered 3, after V lost 6 bases and J lost 4 bases.

This clonotype appeared many times. V usage is TRBV5-1 and J usage is TRBJ2-1, with TRBD2 matching over 9 bases. The CDR3 runs to 15 residues. Germline values: CDR1 SGHRS, CDR2 YFSETQ. V shed 0 bases and J 5 bases; nucleotides not matched to a gene: 3. The CDR3 DNA is TGCGCCAGCAGCTTGGGAGGGACTAGCAACAATGAGCAGTTCTTC. This translates into CASSLGGTSNNEQFF.

In its sample, this clonotype was seen many times. The chain employs TRBV11-2 and TRBJ2-3, with D unresolved. This CDR3 contains 10 residues. V shed 11 bases and J shed 6 bases, with 9 bases lying between them. From germline, CDR1 is SGHAT and CDR2 FQNNGV. The CDR3 sequence: CACGWDTQYF. The CDR3, as DNA: TGTGCCTGTGGATGGGATACGCAGTATTTT. The variable domain in full, completed from reference TRBV11-2 and TRBJ2-3, reads EAGVAQSPRYKIIEKRQSVAFWCNPISGHATLYWYQQILGQGPKLLIQFQNNGVVDDSQLPKDRFSAERLKGVDSTLKIQPAKLEDSAVYLCACGWDTQYFGPGTRLTVL.